This record looks at one T cell receptor beta chain sequence and its context. The split of CD4+ cells yielded CD45RA+ naive and CD45RA-negative memory subsets. This sample was taken from a study of shared clonotypes between healthy human individuals. Study information: Each donor's CD4 naive and CD4 memory cells filled three plates apiece, CD8 naive two, and CD8 memory one.

Deep level was the assay's run setting. Method: immunoSEQ multiplex PCR; TCRdb's copy keeps in-frame clones and lacks some. The table has 2.5 million or so clones, approximately 90% seen once. The germline V gene has CDR1 SQVTM and CDR2 ANQGSEA. V was pared by 5 bases and J by 1 base, with 8 bases between. This CDR3 has 13 residues. The J gene is TRBJ2-2, the V gene TRBV29-1; D may be TRBD1 (6 bases). The source of this sequence is a young man in good health. The sequencing input was naive CD4+ T cells sorted from blood. Stated subset: CD45RA+ positively selected. The CDR3 loop is CSVTRGNTGELFF. CDR3 bases: TGCAGCGTTACCAGGGGGAACACCGGGGAGCTGTTTTTT.